This T cell receptor beta chain was sequenced during a study of CD8+CD57+ T cells in acquired aplastic anemia. Genomic DNA served as template for TCR beta VDJ and CDR3 profiling. TCRdb re-derived calls from the reads in MiXCR, one entry per CDR3 protein. The table includes roughly 290,000 distinct CDR3 sequences, approximately 57% detected once. Findings and caveats of the study: Common to patients and controls were roughly 30 CD8+ CDR3 sequences.

With regard to this clonotype: What it binds is not known.

Trimming removed 5 bases at V and 7 bases at J, with 9 bases between. This CDR3 is built from 11 residues. Germline lookup yields CDR1 SGHTA and CDR2 FQGNSA. Individuals selected for sequencing had exhibited CD8+CD57+ cell expansion on flow cytometry. The chain employs TRBV7-2 and TRBJ2-7; a possible D gene is TRBD1 (5 bases). Sequencing input: sorted CD4+, CD8+, or CD8+CD57+ T cells (not recorded which) from PBMCs. This clonotype was sampled from a human donor with aplastic anemia. The DNA for the CDR3 is TGTGCCAGCAGCGAACAGGCGGAGCAGTACTTC. Translating gives CASSEQAEQYF.